Detailed here is one T cell receptor (beta chain). What it binds is unknown. These data come from a study of T cells in Graves' hyperthyroidism and ophthalmopathy. Points from the study as a whole: Ophthalmopathy and stable hyperthyroidism were separated by a 13 V-J model.

Amplification of TCR beta CDR3 regions was performed using RNA transcripts as template. The HTBI set primed first-round TCR CDR3 RT-PCR. MiXCR, applied by TCRdb to the multiplex PCR reads, yields one record per CDR3 protein. In the table there are roughly 750,000 distinct CDR3 sequences, approximately 16% of which are singletons. Patients having uncontrolled infection, another autoimmune disease, pregnancy or lactation were not included. The authors obtained PBMCs from over 8.5 ml of fresh peripheral blood. The receptor was isolated from a man younger than 35 with Graves' hyperthyroidism. The sequencing input was blood.

CDR3 in DNA: TGTGCCAGCAGTGAAGCGGACGGCTATGCCGGCACTGAAGCTTTCTTT. Amino acid sequence: CASSEADGYAGTEAFF. The V gene is TRBV6-1, the J gene TRBJ1-1; D is unclear. Germline lookup yields CDR1 MNHNS and CDR2 SASEGT. This CDR3 spans 16 amino acids. The V end lost 0 bases, the J end lost 4 bases, and 15 bases lay between the germline ends.